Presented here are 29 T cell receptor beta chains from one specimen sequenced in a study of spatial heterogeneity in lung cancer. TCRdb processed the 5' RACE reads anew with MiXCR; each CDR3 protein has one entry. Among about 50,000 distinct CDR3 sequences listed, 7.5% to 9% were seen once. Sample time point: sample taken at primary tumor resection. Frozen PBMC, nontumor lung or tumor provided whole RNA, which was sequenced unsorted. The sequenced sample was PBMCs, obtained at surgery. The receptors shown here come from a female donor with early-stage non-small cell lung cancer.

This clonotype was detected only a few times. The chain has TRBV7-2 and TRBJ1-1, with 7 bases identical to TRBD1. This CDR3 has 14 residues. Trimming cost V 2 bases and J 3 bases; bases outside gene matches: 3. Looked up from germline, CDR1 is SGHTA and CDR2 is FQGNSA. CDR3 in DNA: TGTGCCAGCAGCTTATACGGGACAGACACTGAAGCTTTCTTT. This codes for CASSLYGTDTEAFF.

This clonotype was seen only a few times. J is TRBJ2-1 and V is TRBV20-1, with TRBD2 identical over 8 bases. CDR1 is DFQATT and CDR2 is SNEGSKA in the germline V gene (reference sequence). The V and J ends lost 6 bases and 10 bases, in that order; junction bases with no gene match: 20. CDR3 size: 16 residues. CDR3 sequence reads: CSASPGGGLGWREQFF. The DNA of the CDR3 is TGCAGTGCGTCCCCCGGCGGGGGGCTCGGATGGAGAGAGCAGTTCTTC.

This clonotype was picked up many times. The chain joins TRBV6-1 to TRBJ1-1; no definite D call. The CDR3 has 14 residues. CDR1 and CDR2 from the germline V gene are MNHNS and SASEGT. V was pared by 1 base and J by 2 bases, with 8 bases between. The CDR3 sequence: CASSEDSQNTEAFF. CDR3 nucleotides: TGTGCCAGCAGTGAAGACAGTCAAAACACTGAAGCTTTCTTT.

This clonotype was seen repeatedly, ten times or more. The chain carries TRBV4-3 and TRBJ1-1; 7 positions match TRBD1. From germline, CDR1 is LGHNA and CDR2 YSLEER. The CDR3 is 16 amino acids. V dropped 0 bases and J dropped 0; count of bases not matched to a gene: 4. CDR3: CASSQETGRLNTEAFF. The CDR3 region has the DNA TGCGCCAGCAGCCAAGAGACAGGGAGATTGAACACTGAAGCTTTCTTT.

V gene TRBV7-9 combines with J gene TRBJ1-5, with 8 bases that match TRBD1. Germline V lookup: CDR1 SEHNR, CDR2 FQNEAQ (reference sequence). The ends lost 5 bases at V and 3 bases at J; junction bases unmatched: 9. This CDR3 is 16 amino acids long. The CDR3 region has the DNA TGTGCCAGCAGCCTTTTTGGGACAGGATCCAATCAGCCCCAGCATTTT. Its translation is CASSLFGTGSNQPQHF.

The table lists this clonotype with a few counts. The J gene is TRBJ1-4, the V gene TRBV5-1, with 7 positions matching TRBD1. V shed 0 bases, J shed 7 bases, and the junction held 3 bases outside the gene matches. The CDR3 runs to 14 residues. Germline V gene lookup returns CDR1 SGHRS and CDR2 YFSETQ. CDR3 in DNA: TGCGCCAGCAGCTTGGGGGCAGGGGGTGAAAAACTGTTTTTT. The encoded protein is CASSLGAGGEKLFF.

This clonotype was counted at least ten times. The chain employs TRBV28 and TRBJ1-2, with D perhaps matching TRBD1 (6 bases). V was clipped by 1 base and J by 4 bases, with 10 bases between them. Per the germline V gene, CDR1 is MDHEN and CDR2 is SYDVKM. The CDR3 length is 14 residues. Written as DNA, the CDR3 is TGTGCCAGCAGTTTATCAGACAGGACCTATGGCTACACCTTC. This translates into CASSLSDRTYGYTF.

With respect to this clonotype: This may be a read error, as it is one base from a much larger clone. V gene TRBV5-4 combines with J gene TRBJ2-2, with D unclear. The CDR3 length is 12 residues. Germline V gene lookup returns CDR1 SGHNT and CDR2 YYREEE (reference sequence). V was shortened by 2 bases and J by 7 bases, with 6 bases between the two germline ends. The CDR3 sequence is CASSLNSGELFF. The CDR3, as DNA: TGTGCCAGCAGCTTAAATAGCGGGGAGCTGTTTTTT.

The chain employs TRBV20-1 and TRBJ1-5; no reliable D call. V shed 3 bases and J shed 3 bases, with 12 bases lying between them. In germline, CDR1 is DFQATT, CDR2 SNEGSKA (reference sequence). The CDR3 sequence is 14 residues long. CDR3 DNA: TGCAGTGCTAGTTGGGGTTCCGCCAATCAGCCCCAGCATTTT. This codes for CSASWGSANQPQHF.

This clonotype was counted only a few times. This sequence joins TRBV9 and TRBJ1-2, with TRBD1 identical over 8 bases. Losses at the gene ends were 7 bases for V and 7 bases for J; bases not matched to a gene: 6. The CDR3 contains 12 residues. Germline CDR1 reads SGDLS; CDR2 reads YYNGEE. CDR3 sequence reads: CASLDREGGYTF. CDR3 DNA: TGTGCCAGCCTGGACAGGGAAGGTGGCTACACCTTC.

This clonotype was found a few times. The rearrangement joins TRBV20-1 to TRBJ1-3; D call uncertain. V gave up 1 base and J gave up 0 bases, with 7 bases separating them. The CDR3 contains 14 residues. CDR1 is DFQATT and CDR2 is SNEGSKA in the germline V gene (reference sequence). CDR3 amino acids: CSARGFSSGNTIYF. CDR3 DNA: TGCAGTGCTAGAGGTTTTTCCTCTGGAAACACCATATATTTT.

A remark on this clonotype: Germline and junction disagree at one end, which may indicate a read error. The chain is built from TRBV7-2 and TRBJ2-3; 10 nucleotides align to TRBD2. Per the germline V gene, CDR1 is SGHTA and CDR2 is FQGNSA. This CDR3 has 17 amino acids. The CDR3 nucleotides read TGTGCCAGCACCTTACGAACTAGCGGGGTAGGCACAGATACGCAGTATTTT. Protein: CASTLRTSGVGTDTQYF. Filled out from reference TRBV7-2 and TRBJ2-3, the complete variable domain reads GAGVSQSPSNKVTEKGKDVELRCDPISGHTALYWYRQSLGQGLEFLIYFQGNSAPDKSGLPSDRFSAERTGGSVSTLTIQRTQQEDSAVYLCASTLRTSGVGTDTQYFGPGTRLTVL.

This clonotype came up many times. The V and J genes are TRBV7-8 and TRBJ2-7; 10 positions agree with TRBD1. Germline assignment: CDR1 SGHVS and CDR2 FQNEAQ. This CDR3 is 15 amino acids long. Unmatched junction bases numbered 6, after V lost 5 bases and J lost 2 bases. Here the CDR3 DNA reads TGTGCCAGCAGCACGACAGGGGGCAAGACCTACGAGCAGTACTTC. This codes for CASSTTGGKTYEQYF.

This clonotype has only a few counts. The DNA of the CDR3 is TGTGCCAGCAGCGCCGGGACAGTGTACGAGCAGTACTTC. Protein product: CASSAGTVYEQYF. The V and J genes are TRBV13 and TRBJ2-7; 7 positions agree with TRBD1. With V trimmed by 5 bases and J by 4 bases, 5 bases remained unmatched. CDR3 length: 13 amino acids. Germline CDR1 is PRHDT and CDR2 is FYEKMQ (reference sequence).

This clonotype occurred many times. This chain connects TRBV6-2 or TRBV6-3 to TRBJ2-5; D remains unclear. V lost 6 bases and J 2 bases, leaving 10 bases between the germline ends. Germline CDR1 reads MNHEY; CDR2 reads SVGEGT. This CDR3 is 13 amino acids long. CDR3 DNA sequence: TGTGCCAGCAGCTACGGCGGTCAAGAGACCCAGTACTTC. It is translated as CASSYGGQETQYF.

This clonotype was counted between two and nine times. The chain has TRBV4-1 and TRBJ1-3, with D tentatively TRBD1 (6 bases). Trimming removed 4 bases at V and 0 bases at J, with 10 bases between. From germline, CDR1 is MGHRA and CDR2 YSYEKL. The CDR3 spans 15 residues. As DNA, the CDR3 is TGCGCCAGCAGCCTTGACAGGAACTCTGGAAACACCATATATTTT. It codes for CASSLDRNSGNTIYF.

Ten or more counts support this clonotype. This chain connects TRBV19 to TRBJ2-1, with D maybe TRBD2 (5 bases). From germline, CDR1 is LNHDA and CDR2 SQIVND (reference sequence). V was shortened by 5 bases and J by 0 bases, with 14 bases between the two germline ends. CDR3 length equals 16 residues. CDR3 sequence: CASSFVRGSSYNEQFF. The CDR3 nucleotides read TGTGCCAGTAGTTTTGTTAGAGGGAGCTCCTACAATGAGCAGTTCTTC. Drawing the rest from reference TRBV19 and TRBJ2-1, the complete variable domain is DGGITQSPKYLFRKEGQNVTLSCEQNLNHDAMYWYRQDPGQGLRLIYYSQIVNDFQKGDIAEGYSVSREKKESFPLTVTSAQKNPTAFYLCASSFVRGSSYNEQFFGPGTRLTVL.

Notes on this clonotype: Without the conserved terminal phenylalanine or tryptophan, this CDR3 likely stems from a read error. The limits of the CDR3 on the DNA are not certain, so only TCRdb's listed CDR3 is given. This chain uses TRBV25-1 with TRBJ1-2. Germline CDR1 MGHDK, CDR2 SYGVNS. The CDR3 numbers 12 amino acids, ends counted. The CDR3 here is CASEGMGYGYKL.

The CDR3: CATRGPDNEQYF. The DNA for the CDR3 is TGTGCCACCCGGGGGCCCGACAACGAGCAGTACTTC. The chain is built from TRBV10-3 and TRBJ2-7; D might be TRBD1 or TRBD2, each matching 6 bases. CDR3 length equals 12 residues. V lost 10 bases and J 5 bases, leaving 15 bases between the germline ends. Germline V CDR1 and CDR2: ENHRY, SYGVKD.

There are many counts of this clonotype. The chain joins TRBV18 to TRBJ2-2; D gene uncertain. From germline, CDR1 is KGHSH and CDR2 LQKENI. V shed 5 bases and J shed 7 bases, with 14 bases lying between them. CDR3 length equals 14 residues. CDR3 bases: TGTGCCAGCTCAAACTACAAATGGGACGGGGAGCTGTTTTTT. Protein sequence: CASSNYKWDGELFF.

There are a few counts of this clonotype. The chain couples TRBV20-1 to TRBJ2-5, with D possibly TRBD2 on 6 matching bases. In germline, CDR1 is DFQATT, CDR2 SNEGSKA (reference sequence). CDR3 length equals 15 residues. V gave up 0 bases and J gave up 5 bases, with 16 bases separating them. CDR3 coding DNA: TGCAGTGCTAGAGATTTCGGGGGATGGCGGGAGACCCAGTACTTC. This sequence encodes CSARDFGGWRETQYF.

Written as DNA, the CDR3 is TGTGCCATCAGTGAGTCGTATGGGGACTACGAGCAGTACTTC. Amino acid sequence: CAISESYGDYEQYF. The V call is TRBV10-3, the J call TRBJ2-7; D ambiguous. The V gene lost 0 bases and the J gene lost 3 bases, with 9 bases spanning the gap. The CDR3 runs 14 residues. Germline V gene lookup returns CDR1 ENHRY and CDR2 SYGVKD.

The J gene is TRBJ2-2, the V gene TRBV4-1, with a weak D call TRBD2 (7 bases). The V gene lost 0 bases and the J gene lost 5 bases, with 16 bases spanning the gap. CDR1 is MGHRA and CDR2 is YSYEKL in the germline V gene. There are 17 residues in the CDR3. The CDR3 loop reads CASSQDWGGAGTGELFF. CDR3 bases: TGCGCCAGCAGCCAAGATTGGGGGGGCGCAGGAACCGGGGAGCTGTTTTTT.

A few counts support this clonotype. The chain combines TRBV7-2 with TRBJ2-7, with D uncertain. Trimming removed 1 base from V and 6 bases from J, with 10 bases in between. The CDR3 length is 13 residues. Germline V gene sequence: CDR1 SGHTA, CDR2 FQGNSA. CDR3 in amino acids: CASSLGMWAEQYF. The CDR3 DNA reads TGTGCCAGCAGCTTAGGGATGTGGGCCGAGCAGTACTTC.

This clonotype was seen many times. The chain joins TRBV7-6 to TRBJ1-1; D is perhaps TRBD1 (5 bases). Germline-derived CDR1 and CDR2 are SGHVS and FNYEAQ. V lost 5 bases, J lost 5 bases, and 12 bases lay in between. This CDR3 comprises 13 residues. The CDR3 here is CASSPPDITEAFF. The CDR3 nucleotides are TGTGCCAGCAGCCCTCCGGACATAACTGAAGCTTTCTTT.

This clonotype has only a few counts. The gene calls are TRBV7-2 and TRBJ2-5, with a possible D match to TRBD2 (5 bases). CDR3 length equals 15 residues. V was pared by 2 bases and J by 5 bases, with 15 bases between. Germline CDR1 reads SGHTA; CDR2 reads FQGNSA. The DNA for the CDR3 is TGTGCCAGCAGCTTATTAGGACTCGAAGGGGAGACCCAGTACTTC. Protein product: CASSLLGLEGETQYF.

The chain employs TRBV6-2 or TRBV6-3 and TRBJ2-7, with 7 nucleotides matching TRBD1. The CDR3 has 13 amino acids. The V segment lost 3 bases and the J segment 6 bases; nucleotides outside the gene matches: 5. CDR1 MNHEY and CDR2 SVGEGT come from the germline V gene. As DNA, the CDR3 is TGTGCCAGCAGTTATGACAGGGCGGGCGAGCAGTACTTC. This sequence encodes CASSYDRAGEQYF.

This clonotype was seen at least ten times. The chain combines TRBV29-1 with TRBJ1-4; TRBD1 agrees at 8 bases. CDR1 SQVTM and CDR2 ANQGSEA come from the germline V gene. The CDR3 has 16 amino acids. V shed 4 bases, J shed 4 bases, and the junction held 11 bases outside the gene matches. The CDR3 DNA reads TGCAGCGTTGCTAGGAGATCGACAGGGGATAATGAAAAACTGTTTTTT. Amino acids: CSVARRSTGDNEKLFF.

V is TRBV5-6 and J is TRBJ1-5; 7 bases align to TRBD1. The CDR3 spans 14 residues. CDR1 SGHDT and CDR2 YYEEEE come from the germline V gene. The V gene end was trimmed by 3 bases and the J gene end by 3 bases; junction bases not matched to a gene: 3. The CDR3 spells CASSSGTDNQPQHF. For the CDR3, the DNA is TGTGCCAGCAGCTCCGGGACAGACAATCAGCCCCAGCATTTT.